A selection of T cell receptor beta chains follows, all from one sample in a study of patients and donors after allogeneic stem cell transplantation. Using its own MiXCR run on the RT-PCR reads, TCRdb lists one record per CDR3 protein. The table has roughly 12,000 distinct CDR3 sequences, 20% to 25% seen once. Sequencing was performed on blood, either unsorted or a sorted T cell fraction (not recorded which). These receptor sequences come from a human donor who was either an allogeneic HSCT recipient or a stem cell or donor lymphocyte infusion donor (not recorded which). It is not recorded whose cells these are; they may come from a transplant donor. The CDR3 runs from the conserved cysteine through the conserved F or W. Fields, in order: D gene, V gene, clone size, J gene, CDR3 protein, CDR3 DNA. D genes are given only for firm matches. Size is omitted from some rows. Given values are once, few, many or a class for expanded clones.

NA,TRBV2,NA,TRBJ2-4,CASSEQGNIQYF,TGTGCCAGCAGTGAACAGGGGAACATTCAGTACTTC
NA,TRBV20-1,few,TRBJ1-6,CSAQVGYNSPLHF,TGCAGTGCGCAAGTGGGGTATAATTCACCCCTCCACTTT
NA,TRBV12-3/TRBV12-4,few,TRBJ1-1,CASSNRRVNTEAFF,TGTGCCAGCAGTAATCGTCGGGTGAACACTGAAGCTTTCTTT
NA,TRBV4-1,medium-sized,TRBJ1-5,CASSLSYPSNQPQHF,TGCGCCAGCAGCTTATCGTACCCCAGCAATCAGCCCCAGCATTTT
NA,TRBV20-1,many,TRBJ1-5,CSAKTGSGVSNQPQHF,TGCAGTGCAAAAACGGGGTCAGGGGTGAGCAATCAGCCCCAGCATTTT
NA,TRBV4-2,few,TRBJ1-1,CASSQEPGPQNTEAFF,TGTGCCAGCAGCCAAGAACCGGGACCCCAGAACACTGAAGCTTTCTTT
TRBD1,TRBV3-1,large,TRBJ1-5,CASSLGTVNQPQHF,TGTGCCAGCAGCCTCGGGACAGTTAATCAGCCCCAGCATTTT
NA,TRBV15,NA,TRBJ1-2,CATPTISRVGAYTF,TGTGCCACCCCGACCATCAGTCGAGTCGGGGCCTACACCTTC
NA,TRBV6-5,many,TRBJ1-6,CASSYSNSPLHF,TGTGCCAGCAGTTACTCAAATTCACCCCTCCACTTT
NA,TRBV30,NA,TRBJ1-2,CAWSVTPDGYTF,TGTGCCTGGAGTGTAACCCCCGATGGCTACACCTTC
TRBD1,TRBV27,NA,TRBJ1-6,CASSSPGGTSPLHF,TGTGCCAGCAGCAGCCCAGGGGGCACTTCACCCCTCCACTTT
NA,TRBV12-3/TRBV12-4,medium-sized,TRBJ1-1,CASRIRIGGTEAFF,TGTGCCAGCAGAATTCGAATCGGGGGCACTGAAGCTTTCTTT
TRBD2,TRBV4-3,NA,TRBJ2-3,CASSRIGRAEGDTQYF,TGCGCCAGCAGCCGCATCGGGAGGGCCGAGGGAGATACGCAGTATTTT
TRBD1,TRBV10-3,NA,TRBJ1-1,CAISDWTGATEAFF,TGTGCCATCAGTGACTGGACAGGGGCGACTGAAGCTTTCTTT
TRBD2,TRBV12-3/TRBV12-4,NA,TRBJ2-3,CATSSGRWNTQYF,TGTGCCACGTCTAGCGGGAGATGGAATACGCAGTATTTT
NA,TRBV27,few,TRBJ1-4,CASSLRGGNEKLFF,TGTGCCAGCAGTCTTCGGGGTGGTAATGAAAAACTGTTTTTT
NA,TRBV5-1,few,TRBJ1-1,CASSRQGGSNEAFF,TGCGCCAGCAGCCGGCAGGGAGGGTCGAATGAAGCTTTCTTT
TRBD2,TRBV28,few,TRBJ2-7,CASSLQLAGVIEQYF,TGTGCCAGCAGCCTACAACTAGCGGGAGTGATAGAGCAGTACTTC
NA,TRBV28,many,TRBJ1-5,CASSSVTWVNSNQPQHF,TGTGCCAGCAGTTCCGTGACCTGGGTAAATAGCAATCAGCCCCAGCATTTT
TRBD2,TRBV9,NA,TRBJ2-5,CASSVATGLVGETQYF,TGTGCCAGCAGCGTAGCTACGGGACTAGTGGGCGAGACCCAGTACTTC
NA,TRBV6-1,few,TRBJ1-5,CASSERDQPQHF,TGTGCCAGCAGTGAAAGGGATCAGCCCCAGCATTTT
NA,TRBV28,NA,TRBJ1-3,CASSVWGPGNTIYF,TGTGCCAGCAGTGTGTGGGGGCCTGGAAACACCATATATTTT
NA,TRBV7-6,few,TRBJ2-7,CASSLDLIGEQYF,TGTGCCAGCAGCTTAGATTTAATCGGCGAGCAGTACTTC
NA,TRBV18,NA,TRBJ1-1,CASSPRDWGGDTEAFF,TGTGCCAGCTCACCGCGGGACTGGGGGGGCGACACTGAAGCTTTCTTT
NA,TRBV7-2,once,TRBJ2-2,CASSYRSLVTSGELFF,TGTGCCAGCAGCTATCGGTCCTTGGTGACCTCCGGGGAGCTGTTTTTT
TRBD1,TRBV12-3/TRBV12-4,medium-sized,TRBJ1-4,CASSALAGGGYEKLFF,TGTGCCAGCAGTGCCCTAGCAGGGGGAGGCTATGAAAAACTGTTTTTT
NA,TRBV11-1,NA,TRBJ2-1,CASSFPGSGYNEQFF,TGTGCCAGCAGCTTCCCGGGTAGCGGTTACAATGAGCAGTTCTTC
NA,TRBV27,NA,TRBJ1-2,CASKGGQGNGYTF,TGTGCCAGCAAGGGAGGCCAGGGAAATGGCTACACCTTC
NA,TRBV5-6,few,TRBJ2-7,CASSLVGLPQYF,TGTGCCAGCAGCTTGGTGGGTCTCCCGCAGTACTTC
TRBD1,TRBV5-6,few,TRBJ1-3,CASSTGTGSNTIYF,TGTGCCAGCAGCACCGGGACAGGGTCAAACACCATATATTTT
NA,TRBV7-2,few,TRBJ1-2,CASSLGLVDYGYTF,TGTGCCAGCAGCTTAGGTTTGGTTGACTATGGCTACACCTTC
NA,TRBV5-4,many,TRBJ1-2,CASSLSAGDGYTF,TGTGCCAGCAGCTTGAGCGCAGGAGATGGCTACACCTTC
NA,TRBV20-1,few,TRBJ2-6,CSARSRPGANVLTF,TGCAGTGCTAGAAGTAGGCCCGGGGCCAACGTCCTGACTTTC
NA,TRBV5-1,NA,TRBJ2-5,CASSLNQETQYF,TGCGCCAGCAGCTTGAACCAAGAGACCCAGTACTTC
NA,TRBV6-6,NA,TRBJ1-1,CASRTPDGAFF,TGTGCCAGCAGAACCCCGGACGGGGCTTTCTTT
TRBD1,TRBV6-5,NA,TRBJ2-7,CASREQGARSYEQYF,TGTGCCAGCAGAGAACAGGGGGCCAGGAGCTACGAGCAGTACTTC
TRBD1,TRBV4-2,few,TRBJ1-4,CASSQPGTGAANEKLFF,TGTGCCAGCAGCCAACCGGGGACAGGGGCAGCTAATGAAAAACTGTTTTTT
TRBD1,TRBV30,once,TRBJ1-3,CAWRIGRGVGNTIYF,TGTGCCTGGAGGATTGGCAGGGGGGTAGGAAACACCATATATTTT
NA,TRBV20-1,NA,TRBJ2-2,CSARDMEGSTGELFF,TGCAGTGCTAGAGATATGGAAGGGAGCACCGGGGAGCTGTTTTTT
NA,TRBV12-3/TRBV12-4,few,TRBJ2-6,CASSLGGANVLTF,TGTGCCAGCAGTTTAGGTGGGGCCAACGTCCTGACTTTC
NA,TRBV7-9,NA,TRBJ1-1,CASSPRPGLNTEAFF,TGTGCCAGCAGCCCTAGGCCAGGTCTGAACACTGAAGCTTTCTTT
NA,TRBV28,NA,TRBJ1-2,CASSPMISGYTF,TGTGCCAGCAGTCCCATGATTAGTGGCTACACCTTC
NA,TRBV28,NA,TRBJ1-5,CASSPPTGNNQPQHF,TGTGCCAGCAGTCCCCCCACAGGGAACAATCAGCCCCAGCATTTT
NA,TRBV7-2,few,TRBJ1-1,CASSAAGHMNTEAFF,TGTGCCAGCAGCGCGGCGGGACACATGAACACTGAAGCTTTCTTT
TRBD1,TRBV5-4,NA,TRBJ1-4,CASSENRGVNEKLFF,TGTGCCAGCAGCGAGAACAGGGGCGTTAATGAAAAACTGTTTTTT
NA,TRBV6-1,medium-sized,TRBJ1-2,CASSERPVYGYTF,TGTGCCAGCAGTGAAAGGCCCGTTTATGGCTACACCTTC
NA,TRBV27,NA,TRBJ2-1,CASSPLVPYNEQFF,TGTGCCAGCAGCCCTCTGGTCCCCTACAATGAGCAGTTCTTC
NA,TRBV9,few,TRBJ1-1,CASSVAQVGTEAFF,TGTGCCAGCAGCGTAGCTCAGGTTGGAACTGAAGCTTTCTTT